Reported below is one TCR beta chain. Its specificity is unknown. These data are taken from a study of T cells expressing NK-cell markers. Broader study findings: The same clonotypes also predominated in the CD3+CD56-NKG2C+ fraction of several donors.

Reprocessing the 5' RACE reads, TCRdb reports a single entry for every CDR3 protein and omits DNA. In all, the sample yields about 430,000 distinct CDR3 sequences. Germline-derived CDR1 and CDR2 are MNHEY and SMNVEV (reference sequence). The CDR3 sequence is 13 residues long. Source material: blood T cells: a sorted CD56 or NKG2C T cell subset, CD4+ or CD8+ T cells, or bulk PBMC T cells (not recorded which). The TCR was taken from a woman aged 45-65 years in good health. The chain recombines TRBV27 with TRBJ2-1; TCRdb lists TRBD1, though no DNA is available to test this call. The CDR3 protein is CASRRGGTGEQFF.